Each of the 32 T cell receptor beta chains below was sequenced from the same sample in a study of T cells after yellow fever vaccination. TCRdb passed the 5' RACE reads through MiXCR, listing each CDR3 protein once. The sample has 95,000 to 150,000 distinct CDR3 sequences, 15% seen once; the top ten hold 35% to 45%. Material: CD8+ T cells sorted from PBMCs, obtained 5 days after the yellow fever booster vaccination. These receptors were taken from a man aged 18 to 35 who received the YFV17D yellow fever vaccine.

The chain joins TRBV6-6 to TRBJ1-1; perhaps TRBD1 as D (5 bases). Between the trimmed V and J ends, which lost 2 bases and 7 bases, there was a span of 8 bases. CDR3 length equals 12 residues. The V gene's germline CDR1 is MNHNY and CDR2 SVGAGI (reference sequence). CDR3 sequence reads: CASSYNGGEAFF. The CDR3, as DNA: TGTGCCAGCAGTTACAATGGGGGTGAAGCTTTCTTT.

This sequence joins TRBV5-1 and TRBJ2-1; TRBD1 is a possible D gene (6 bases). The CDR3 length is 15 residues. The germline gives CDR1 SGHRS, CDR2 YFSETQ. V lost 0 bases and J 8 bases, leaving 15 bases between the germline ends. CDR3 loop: CASSLVQVSGDEQFF. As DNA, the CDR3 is TGCGCCAGCAGCTTGGTCCAGGTCTCAGGGGATGAGCAGTTCTTC.

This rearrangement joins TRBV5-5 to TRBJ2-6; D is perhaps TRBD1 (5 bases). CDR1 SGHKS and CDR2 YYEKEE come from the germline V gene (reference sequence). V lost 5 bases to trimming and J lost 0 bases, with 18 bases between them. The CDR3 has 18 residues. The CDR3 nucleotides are TGTGCCAGCAGTTTCACGTGGACACCGAGCTCTGGGGCCAACGTCCTGACTTTC. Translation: CASSFTWTPSSGANVLTF.

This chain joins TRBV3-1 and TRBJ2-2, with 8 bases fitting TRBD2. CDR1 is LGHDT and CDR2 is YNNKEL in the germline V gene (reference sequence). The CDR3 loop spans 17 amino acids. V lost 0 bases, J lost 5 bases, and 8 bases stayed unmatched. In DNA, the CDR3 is TGTGCCAGCAGCCAAGATACCGGACTAGCTCTAACCGGGGAGCTGTTTTTT. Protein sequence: CASSQDTGLALTGELFF.

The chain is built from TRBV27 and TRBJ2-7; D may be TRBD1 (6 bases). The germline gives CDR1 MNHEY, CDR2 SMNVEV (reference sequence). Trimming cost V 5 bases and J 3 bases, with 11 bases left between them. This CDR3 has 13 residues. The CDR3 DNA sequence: TGTGCCAGCAGTCTAGGACAGAACTACGAGCAGTACGTC. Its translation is CASSLGQNYEQYV.

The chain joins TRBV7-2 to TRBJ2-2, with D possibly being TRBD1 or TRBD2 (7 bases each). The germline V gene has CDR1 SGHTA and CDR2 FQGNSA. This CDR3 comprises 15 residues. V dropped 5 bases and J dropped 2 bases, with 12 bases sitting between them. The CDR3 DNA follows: TGTGCCAGCAGCCAGGGGGGGGGAAACACCGGGGAGCTGTTTTTT. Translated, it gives CASSQGGGNTGELFF.

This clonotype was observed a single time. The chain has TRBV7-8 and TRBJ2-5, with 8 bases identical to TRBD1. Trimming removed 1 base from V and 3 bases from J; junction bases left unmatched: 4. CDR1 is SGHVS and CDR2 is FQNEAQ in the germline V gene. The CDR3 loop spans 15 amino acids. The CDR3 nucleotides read TGTGCCAGCAGCTTAGTGGGACAGGCCGAAGAGACCCAGTACTTC. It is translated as CASSLVGQAEETQYF.

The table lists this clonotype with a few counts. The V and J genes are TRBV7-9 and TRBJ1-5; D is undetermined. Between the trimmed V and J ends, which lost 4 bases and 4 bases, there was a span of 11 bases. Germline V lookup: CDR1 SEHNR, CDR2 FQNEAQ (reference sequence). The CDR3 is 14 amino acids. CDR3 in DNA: TGTGCCAGCAGCTCGGGATTTTCTAATCAGCCCCAGCATTTT. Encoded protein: CASSSGFSNQPQHF. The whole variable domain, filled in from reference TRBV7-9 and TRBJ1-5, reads DTGVSQNPRHKITKRGQNVTFRCDPISEHNRLYWYRQTLGQGPEFLTYFQNEAQLEKSRLLSDRFSAERPKGSFSTLEIQRTEQGDSAMYLCASSSGFSNQPQHFGDGTRLSIL.

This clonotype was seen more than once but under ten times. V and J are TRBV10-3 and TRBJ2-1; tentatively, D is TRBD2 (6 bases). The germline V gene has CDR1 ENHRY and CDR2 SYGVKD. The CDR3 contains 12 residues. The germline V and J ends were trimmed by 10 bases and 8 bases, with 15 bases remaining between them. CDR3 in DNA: TGTGCCAGTTCTGGGGAGGTGGATGAGCAGTTCTTC. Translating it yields CASSGEVDEQFF.

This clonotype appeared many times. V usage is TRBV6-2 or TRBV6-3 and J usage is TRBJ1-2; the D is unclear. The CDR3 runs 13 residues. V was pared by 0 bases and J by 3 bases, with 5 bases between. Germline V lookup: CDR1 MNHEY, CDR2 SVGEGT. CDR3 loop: CASSYSPYYGYTF. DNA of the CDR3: TGTGCCAGCAGTTACTCACCGTACTATGGCTACACCTTC.

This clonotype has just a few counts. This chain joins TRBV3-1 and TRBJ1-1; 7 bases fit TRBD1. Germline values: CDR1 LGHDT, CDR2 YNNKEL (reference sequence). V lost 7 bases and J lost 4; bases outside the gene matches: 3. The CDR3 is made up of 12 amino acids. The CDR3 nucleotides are TGTGCCAGCACCCCAGGGGGCACTGAAGCTTTCTTT. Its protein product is CASTPGGTEAFF.

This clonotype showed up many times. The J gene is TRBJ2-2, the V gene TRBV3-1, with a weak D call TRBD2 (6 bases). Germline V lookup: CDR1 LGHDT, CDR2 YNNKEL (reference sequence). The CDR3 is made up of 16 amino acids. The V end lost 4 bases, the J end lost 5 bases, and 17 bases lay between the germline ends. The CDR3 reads CASSPPGEPGTGELFF. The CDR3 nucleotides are TGTGCCAGCAGCCCCCCGGGGGAGCCCGGGACCGGGGAGCTGTTTTTT.

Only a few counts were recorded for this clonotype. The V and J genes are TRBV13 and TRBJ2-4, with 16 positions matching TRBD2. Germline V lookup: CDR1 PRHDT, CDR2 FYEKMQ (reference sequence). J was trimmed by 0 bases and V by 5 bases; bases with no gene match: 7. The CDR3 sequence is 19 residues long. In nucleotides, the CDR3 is TGTGCCAGCAGCCCTCAAGGGACTAGCGGGGGGGCAGCCAAAAACATTCAGTACTTC. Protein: CASSPQGTSGGAAKNIQYF.

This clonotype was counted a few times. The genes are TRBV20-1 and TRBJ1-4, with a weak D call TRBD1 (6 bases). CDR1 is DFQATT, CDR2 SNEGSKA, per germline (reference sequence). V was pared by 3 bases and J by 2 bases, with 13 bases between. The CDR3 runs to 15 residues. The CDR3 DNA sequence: TGCAGTGCTAGCTATACAGGGTGGACTAATGAAAAACTGTTTTTT. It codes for CSASYTGWTNEKLFF.

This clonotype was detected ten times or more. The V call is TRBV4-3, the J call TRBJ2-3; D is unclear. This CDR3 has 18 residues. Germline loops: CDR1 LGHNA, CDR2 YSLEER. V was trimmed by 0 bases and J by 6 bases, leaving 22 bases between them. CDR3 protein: CASSQDLVDSLSTDTQYF. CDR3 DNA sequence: TGCGCCAGCAGCCAAGATCTGGTCGACTCCCTTTCCACCGATACGCAGTATTTT.

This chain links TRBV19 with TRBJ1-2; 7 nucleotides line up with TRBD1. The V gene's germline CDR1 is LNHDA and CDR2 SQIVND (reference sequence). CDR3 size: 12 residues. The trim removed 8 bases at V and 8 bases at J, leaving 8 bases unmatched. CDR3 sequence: CASRDRVRGYTF. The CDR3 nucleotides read TGTGCCAGTCGCGACAGGGTCCGAGGCTACACCTTC.

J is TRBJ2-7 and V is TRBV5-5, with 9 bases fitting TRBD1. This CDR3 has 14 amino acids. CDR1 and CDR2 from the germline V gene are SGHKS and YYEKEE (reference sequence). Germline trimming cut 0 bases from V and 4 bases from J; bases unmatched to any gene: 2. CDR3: CASSLGTGVYEQYF. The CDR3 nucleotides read TGTGCCAGCAGCTTGGGGACAGGGGTGTACGAGCAGTACTTC.

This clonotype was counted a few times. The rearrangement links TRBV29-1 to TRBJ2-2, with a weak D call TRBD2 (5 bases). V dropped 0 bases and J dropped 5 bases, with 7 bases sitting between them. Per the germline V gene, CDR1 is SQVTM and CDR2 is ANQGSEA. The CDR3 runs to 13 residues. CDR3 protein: CSVEDRGTGELFF. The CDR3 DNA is TGCAGCGTTGAAGATCGGGGTACCGGGGAGCTGTTTTTT.

CDR3 protein: CASSLELAGGGELFF. DNA of the CDR3: TGTGCCAGCAGCTTAGAACTAGCGGGAGGCGGGGAGCTGTTTTTT. The rearrangement uses TRBV7-2 and TRBJ2-2, with 12 positions matching TRBD2. Losses at the gene ends were 1 base for V and 7 bases for J; bases not matched to a gene: 1. The CDR3 covers 15 residues. Per the germline V gene, CDR1 is SGHTA and CDR2 is FQGNSA.

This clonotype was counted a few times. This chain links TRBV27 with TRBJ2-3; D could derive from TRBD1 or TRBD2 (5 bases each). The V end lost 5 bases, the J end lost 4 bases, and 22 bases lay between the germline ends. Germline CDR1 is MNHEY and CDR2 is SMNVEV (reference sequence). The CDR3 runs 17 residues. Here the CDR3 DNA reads TGTGCCAGCAGTCCCCCCCTTGAGGGGCCGGAGCCAGATACGCAGTATTTT. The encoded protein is CASSPPLEGPEPDTQYF.

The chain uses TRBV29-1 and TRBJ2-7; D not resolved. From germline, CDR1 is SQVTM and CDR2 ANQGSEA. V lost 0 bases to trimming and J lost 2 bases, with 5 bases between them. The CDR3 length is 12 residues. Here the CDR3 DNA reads TGCAGCGTTGAAGACAGAACCTACGAGCAGTACTTC. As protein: CSVEDRTYEQYF.

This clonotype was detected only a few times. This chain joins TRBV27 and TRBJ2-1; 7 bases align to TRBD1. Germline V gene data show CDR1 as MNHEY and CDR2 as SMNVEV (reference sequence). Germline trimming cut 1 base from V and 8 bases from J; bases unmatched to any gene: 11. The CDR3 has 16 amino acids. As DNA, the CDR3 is TGTGCCAGCAGTTTATTGGGTAGGGGGCAGGGATATGAGCAGTTCTTC. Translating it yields CASSLLGRGQGYEQFF.

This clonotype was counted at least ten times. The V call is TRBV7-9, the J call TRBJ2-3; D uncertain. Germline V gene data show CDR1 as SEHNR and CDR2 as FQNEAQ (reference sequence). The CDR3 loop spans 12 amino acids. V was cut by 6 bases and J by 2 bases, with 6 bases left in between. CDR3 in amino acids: CASSPYTDTQYF. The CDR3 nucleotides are TGTGCCAGCAGTCCCTACACAGATACGCAGTATTTT.

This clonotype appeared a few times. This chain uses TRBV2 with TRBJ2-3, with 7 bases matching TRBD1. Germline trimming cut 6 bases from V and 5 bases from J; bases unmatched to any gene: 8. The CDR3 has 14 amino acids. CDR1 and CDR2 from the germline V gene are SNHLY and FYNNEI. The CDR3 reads CASSDRAAVDTQYF. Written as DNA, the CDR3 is TGTGCCAGCAGCGACAGGGCCGCGGTAGATACGCAGTATTTT.

The CDR3 here is CASSWESGSSYEQYV. As DNA, the CDR3 is TGTGCCAGCAGCTGGGAAAGCGGAAGCTCCTACGAGCAGTACGTC. The chain is built from TRBV7-9 and TRBJ2-7; D may be TRBD2 (5 bases). This CDR3 has 15 residues. Deletions cut 4 bases from V and 0 bases from J, with 13 bases between. Germline-derived CDR1 and CDR2 are SEHNR and FQNEAQ (reference sequence).

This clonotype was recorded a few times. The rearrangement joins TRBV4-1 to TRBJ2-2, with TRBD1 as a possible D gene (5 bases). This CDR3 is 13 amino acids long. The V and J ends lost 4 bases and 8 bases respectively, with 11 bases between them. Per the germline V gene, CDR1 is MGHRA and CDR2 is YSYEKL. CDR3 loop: CASSPREQGELFF. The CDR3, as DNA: TGCGCCAGCAGCCCCAGGGAACAAGGGGAGCTGTTTTTT.

DNA for the CDR3: TGCAGTGCTAGAGATCTGGGAAATACAGATACGCAGTATTTT. As protein: CSARDLGNTDTQYF. The rearrangement links TRBV20-1 to TRBJ2-3; D call uncertain. V was cut by 0 bases and J by 3 bases, with 10 bases left in between. The CDR3 sequence is 14 residues long. Germline lookup yields CDR1 DFQATT and CDR2 SNEGSKA (reference sequence).

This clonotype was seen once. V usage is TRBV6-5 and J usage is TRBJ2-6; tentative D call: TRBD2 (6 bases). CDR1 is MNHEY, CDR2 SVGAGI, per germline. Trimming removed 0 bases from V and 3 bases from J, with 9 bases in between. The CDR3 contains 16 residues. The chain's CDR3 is CASSYSGGVGANVLTF. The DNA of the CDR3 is TGTGCCAGCAGTTACTCTGGAGGGGTTGGGGCCAACGTCCTGACTTTC.

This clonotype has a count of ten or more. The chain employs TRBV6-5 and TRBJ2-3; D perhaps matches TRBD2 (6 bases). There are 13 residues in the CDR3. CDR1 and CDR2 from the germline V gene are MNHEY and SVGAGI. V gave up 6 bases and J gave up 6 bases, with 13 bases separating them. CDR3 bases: TGTGCCAGCAGGACCGGGGGAGTGGATACGCAGTATTTT. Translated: CASRTGGVDTQYF.

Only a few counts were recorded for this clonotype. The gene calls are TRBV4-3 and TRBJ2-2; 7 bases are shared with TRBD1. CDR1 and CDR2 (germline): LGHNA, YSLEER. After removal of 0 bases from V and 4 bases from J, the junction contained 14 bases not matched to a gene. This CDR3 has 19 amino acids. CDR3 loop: CASSQEARRQGVGTGELFF. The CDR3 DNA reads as TGCGCCAGCAGCCAAGAAGCCCGGCGTCAGGGGGTAGGCACCGGGGAGCTGTTTTTT.

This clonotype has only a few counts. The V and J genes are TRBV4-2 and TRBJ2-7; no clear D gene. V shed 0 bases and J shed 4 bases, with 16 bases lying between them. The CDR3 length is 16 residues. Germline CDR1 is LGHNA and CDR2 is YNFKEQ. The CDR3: CASSQDLKHSQYEQYF. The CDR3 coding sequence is TGTGCCAGCAGCCAAGATCTTAAGCACAGCCAGTACGAGCAGTACTTC.

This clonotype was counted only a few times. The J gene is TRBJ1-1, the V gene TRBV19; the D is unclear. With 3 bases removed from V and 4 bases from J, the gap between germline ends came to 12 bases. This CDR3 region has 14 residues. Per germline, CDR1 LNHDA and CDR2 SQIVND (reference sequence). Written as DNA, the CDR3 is TGTGCCAGTAGTATGGTCGGGTTCGGCACTGAAGCTTTCTTT. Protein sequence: CASSMVGFGTEAFF.